This TCR beta chain was sequenced in a study of blood T cell repertoires in COVID-19. The CDR3 spans 15 residues. The germline V and J ends were trimmed by 4 bases and 1 base, with 11 bases remaining between them. The germline V gene has CDR1 SGHRS and CDR2 YFSETQ. This clone has only a few counts. Other DNA sequences in the same sample also yield this CDR3. This table comes from immunoSEQ multiplex PCR, and its TCRdb copy is limited to in-frame clones, with some not included. The table records 200,000 to 250,000 clones, about nine tenths of them present only once. The clonotype comes from a woman in her forties with acute COVID-19. The V gene is TRBV5-1, the J gene TRBJ1-4, with D perhaps matching TRBD1 (6 bases). The sequencing sample was made of PBMCs or T cells enriched from blood (not recorded which). The CDR3 loop is CASSPGDRTNEKLFF. DNA of the CDR3: TGCGCCAGCAGCCCAGGGGATCGAACTAATGAAAAACTGTTTTTT.